This T cell receptor (beta chain) was captured in a study of T cell changes during pregnancy in multiple sclerosis. This CDR3 has 13 amino acids. Germline V lookup: CDR1 SGDLS, CDR2 YYNGEE. V shed 0 bases and J shed 4 bases, with 7 bases lying between them. Profiled with immunoSEQ multiplex PCR; TCRdb holds only in-frame clones, not every one. Seen here are roughly 45,000 clones, roughly nine tenths observed once, and the top ten hold roughly 1.5%. This sequence joins TRBV9 and TRBJ2-5; D is ambiguous. The clonotype comes from a female donor in good health, enrolled as a control in a pregnancy study. The sequencing used peripheral blood, collected in the first trimester of pregnancy. CDR3 coding DNA: TGTGCCAGCAGCGTAGAAGGCGGAGAGACCCAGTACTTC. Protein: CASSVEGGETQYF.